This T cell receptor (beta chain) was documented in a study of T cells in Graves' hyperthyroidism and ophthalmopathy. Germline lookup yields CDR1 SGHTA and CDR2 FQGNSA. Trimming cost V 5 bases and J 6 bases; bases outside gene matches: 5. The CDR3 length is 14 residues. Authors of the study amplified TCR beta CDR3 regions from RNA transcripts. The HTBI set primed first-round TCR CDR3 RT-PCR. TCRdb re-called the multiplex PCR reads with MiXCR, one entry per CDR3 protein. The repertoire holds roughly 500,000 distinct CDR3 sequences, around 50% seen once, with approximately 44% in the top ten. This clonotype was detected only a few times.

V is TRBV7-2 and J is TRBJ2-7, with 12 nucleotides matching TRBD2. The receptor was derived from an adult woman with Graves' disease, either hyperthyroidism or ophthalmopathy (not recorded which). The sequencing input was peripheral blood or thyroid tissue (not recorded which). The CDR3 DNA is TGTGCCAGCAGCCCAGGACTAGCGGGAAGCGAGCAGTACTTC. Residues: CASSPGLAGSEQYF.